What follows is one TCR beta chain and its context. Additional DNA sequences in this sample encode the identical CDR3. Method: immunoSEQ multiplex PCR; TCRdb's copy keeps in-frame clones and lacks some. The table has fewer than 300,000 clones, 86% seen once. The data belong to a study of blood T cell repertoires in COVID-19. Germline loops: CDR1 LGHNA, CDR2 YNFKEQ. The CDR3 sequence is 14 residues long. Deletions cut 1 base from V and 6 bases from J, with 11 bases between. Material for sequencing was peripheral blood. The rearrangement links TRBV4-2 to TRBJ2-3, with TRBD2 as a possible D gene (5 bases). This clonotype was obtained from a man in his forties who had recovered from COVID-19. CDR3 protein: CASSQGLAGDTQYF. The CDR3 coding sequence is TGTGCCAGCAGCCAAGGGCTAGCTGGGGATACGCAGTATTTT.